These 3 T cell receptor beta chains came from one sample sequenced in a study of T cell changes during pregnancy in multiple sclerosis. The method was immunoSEQ multiplex PCR; TCRdb's version includes in-frame clones alone and lacks a portion of them. The sample comprises about 67,000 clones, 91% of which are singletons, and almost 1.5% rests with the top ten. The sequences come from peripheral blood, collected in the second trimester of pregnancy. Receptor source: a female donor with multiple sclerosis, enrolled in a pregnancy study.

The chain joins TRBV18 to TRBJ2-1, with D perhaps TRBD2 (5 bases). In germline, CDR1 is KGHSH, CDR2 LQKENI. The CDR3 is made up of 16 amino acids. The V end lost 1 base, the J end lost 3 bases, and 13 bases lay between the germline ends. The CDR3 coding sequence is TGTGCCAGCTCACCACGGACGTCGGGGTACTACAATGAGCAGTTCTTC. Residues: CASSPRTSGYYNEQFF.

This chain uses TRBV7-9 with TRBJ1-2, with 8 positions matching TRBD1. CDR3 length: 15 amino acids. CDR1 SEHNR and CDR2 FQNEAQ come from the germline V gene (reference sequence). Trimming took 5 bases from V and 4 from J; bases not matched to a gene: 9. The CDR3 DNA reads as TGTGCCAGCAGCCCAGGGGGCAGGGGGGGCTATGGCTACACCTTC. Translated, it gives CASSPGGRGGYGYTF. The full variable domain, rest sourced from reference TRBV7-9 and TRBJ1-2, is DTGVSQNPRHKITKRGQNVTFRCDPISEHNRLYWYRQTLGQGPEFLTYFQNEAQLEKSRLLSDRFSAERPKGSFSTLEIQRTEQGDSAMYLCASSPGGRGGYGYTFGSGTRLTVV.

The chain links TRBV6-1 to TRBJ1-1; D is possibly TRBD1 (6 bases). The length of the CDR3 is 13 residues. Trimming took 4 bases from V and 10 from J, leaving 16 bases between them. Germline assignment: CDR1 MNHNS and CDR2 SASEGT. Here the CDR3 reads CASSGQVRGGAFF. The CDR3 DNA reads TGTGCCAGCAGTGGACAGGTCAGAGGTGGAGCTTTCTTT.